A selection of T cell receptor beta chains follows, all from one sample in a study of cytotoxic CD8 clonotypes in ibrutinib-treated CLL. Assay: immunoSEQ multiplex PCR; the TCRdb copy retains only in-frame clones and omits some. This sample has more than 200,000 clones, with 70% found just once. Sequenced material: PBMCs, taken after 12 months of ibrutinib treatment. The receptors shown here come from a human donor with chronic lymphocytic leukemia. Both conserved end residues are part of each CDR3. The order of the fields is J gene, clone size, CDR3 length, D gene, V gene, CDR3 DNA, CDR3 protein. A D gene is named only where the DNA matches it firmly. The size field is filled for only some rows; it gives once, few, many or a size class.

TRBJ1-5	NA	13	TRBD1	TRBV28	TGTGCCAGCAGGACAGGGGGTAATCAGCCCCAGCATTTT	CASRTGGNQPQHF
TRBJ2-1	NA	12	NA	TRBV29-1	TGCAGCGTTCCTCCGGGGGCGTATGAGCAGTTCTTC	CSVPPGAYEQFF
TRBJ1-2	few	13	TRBD1	TRBV7-9	TGTGCCAGCAGCTTACAGGGGGCAGGTGGCTACACCTTC	CASSLQGAGGYTF
TRBJ2-1	NA	12	NA	TRBV7-9	TGTGCCAGCACCGATCCCACGCTTGAGCAGTTCTTC	CASTDPTLEQFF
TRBJ2-7	NA	19	TRBD2	TRBV14	TGTGCCAGCAGCCAAGACCCCAGACTAGCGGGAGGGCCCCCCTACGAGCAGTACTTC	CASSQDPRLAGGPPYEQYF
TRBJ2-3	few	14	TRBD2	TRBV30	TGTGCCTGGATGGGGGGACTAGCGGGAGATACGCAGTATTTT	CAWMGGLAGDTQYF
TRBJ1-2	NA	16	NA	TRBV28	TGTGCCAGCAGTTTAAGACGGACGGAGCTATTCTATGGCTACACCTTC	CASSLRRTELFYGYTF
TRBJ1-1	NA	13	NA	TRBV7-9	TGTGCCAGCAGCTTCTCACAGAACACTGAAGCTTTCTTT	CASSFSQNTEAFF
TRBJ2-7	NA	13	NA	TRBV9	TGTGCCAGCAGCGTGGGCAAGTACGGGGAGCAGTACTTC	CASSVGKYGEQYF
TRBJ1-1	NA	13	NA	TRBV6-5	TGTGCCAGCAGTTACCTCGTGGACAGCGAAGCTTTCTTT	CASSYLVDSEAFF
TRBJ2-7	NA	15	TRBD1	TRBV6-6	TGTGCCAGCAGTGACTTGGGACAGGGGGCCTACGAGCAGTACTTC	CASSDLGQGAYEQYF
TRBJ2-3	NA	15	NA	TRBV7-8	TGTGCCAGCAGCTCCTGGGACTTCCGCACAGATACGCAGTATTTT	CASSSWDFRTDTQYF
TRBJ1-2	few	14	TRBD1	TRBV4-2	TGTGCCAGCAGTAGGACAGGCAGTAACTATGGCTACACCTTC	CASSRTGSNYGYTF
TRBJ2-7	few	16	NA	TRBV7-8	TGTGCCAGCAGCTTAGGAAGCGGATCAGGGACCCACGAGCAGTACTTC	CASSLGSGSGTHEQYF
TRBJ2-7	NA	14	NA	TRBV27	TGTGCCAGCAGTTGGTCAGGGAAGTCCTACGAGCAGTACTTC	CASSWSGKSYEQYF
TRBJ2-2	NA	17	TRBD2	TRBV5-6	TGTGCCAGCAGCCCCAGAGGCGGGAGAACGAACACCGGGGAGCTGTTTTTT	CASSPRGGRTNTGELFF
TRBJ1-1	few	15	TRBD1	TRBV9	TGTGCCAGCAGCTCGGGACAGGGAAGGTTTGGTGAAGCTTTCTTT	CASSSGQGRFGEAFF
TRBJ1-2	NA	11	NA	TRBV29-1	TGCAGCGCCCCCACAGGCTATGGCTACACCTTC	CSAPTGYGYTF
TRBJ2-5	NA	14	NA	TRBV19	TGTGCCAGTAGGAGTTTCGGGGCGGCAGAGACCCAGTACTTC	CASRSFGAAETQYF
TRBJ1-2	NA	15	TRBD1	TRBV28	TGTGCCAGCAGTTTTCGGGGACAGGGAGGAACTCGCTACACCTTC	CASSFRGQGGTRYTF
TRBJ2-3	NA	16	NA	TRBV6-1	TGTGCCAGCAGTGGGCGACTCGGTGGGGTGACAGATACGCAGTATTTT	CASSGRLGGVTDTQYF
TRBJ2-7	NA	12	NA	TRBV14	TGTGCCAGCAGCCGGCAGGGGTACGAGCAGTACTTC	CASSRQGYEQYF
TRBJ1-4	NA	14	NA	TRBV6-5	TGTGCCAGCAGGCGTGGGCAGGGTCGTGAAAAACTGTTTTTT	CASRRGQGREKLFF